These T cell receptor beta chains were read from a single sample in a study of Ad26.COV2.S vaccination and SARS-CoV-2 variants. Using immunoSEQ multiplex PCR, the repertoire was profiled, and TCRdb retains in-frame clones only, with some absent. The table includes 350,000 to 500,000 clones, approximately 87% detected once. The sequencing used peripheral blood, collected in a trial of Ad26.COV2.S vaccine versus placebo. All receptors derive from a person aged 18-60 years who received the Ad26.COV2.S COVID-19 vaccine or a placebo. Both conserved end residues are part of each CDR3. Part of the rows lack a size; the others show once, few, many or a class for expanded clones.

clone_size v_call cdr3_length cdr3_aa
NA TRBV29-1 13 CSVERQAKNIQYF
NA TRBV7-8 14 CASSLGSVGNTIYF
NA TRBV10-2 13 CASSEGSGYGYTF
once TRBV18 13 CASSPGGLSPLHF
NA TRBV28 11 CASSFRTGPTF
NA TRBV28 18 CASSLSTSGGVDSYEQYF
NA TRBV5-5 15 CASSLGGVTDYGYTF
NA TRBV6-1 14 CASSDGLGGQPQHF
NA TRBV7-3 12 CASSLGAGPLHF
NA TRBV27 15 CASSLRQGAGTEAFF
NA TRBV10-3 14 CATSGGDDDGELFF
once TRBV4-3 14 CASSLGREDNEQFF
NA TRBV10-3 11 CAISANNEQFF
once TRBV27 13 CASSFNMGETQYF